This T cell receptor beta chain was recorded in a study of T-cell reconstitution after alpha-beta-depleted transplantation in children. General study findings and limits: Two months or so post-transplant, alpha-beta T cells reportedly derived from several hundred expanded graft clones. A year had passed since transplant, and T-cell counts and diversity by then came mostly from newly produced T cells.

Germline V gene sequence: CDR1 KGHSH, CDR2 LQKENI. V was clipped by 4 bases and J by 5 bases, with 12 bases between them. The CDR3 loop spans 13 amino acids. Notes on this clonotype: The antigen is undetermined.

The library targeted TCRbeta and was prepared with unique molecular identifiers. MiXCR, run by TCRdb on the PCR reads, gives a single entry per CDR3 protein. The data contain about a million distinct CDR3 sequences, 25% to 30% of them singletons. The sample was PBMCs, mostly from graft donor cells, taken 360 days after TCRalphabeta/CD19-depleted stem cell transplant. The TCR was taken from a boy in the first two years of life who had a stem cell transplant for SCID, so the T cells may come from the graft donor. The V gene is TRBV18, the J gene TRBJ2-7; a possible D gene is TRBD1 (5 bases). The CDR3 sequence: CASSRDSVDEQYF. In DNA, the CDR3 is TGTGCCAGCTCACGCGACAGCGTAGACGAGCAGTACTTC. The full variable domain, with the rest looked up from reference TRBV18 and TRBJ2-7, is NAGVMQNPRHLVRRRGQEARLRCSPMKGHSHVYWYRQLPEEGLKFMVYLQKENIIDESGMPKERFSAEFPKEGPSILRIQQVVRGDSAAYFCASSRDSVDEQYFGPGTRLTVT.